This T cell receptor (beta chain) was profiled in a study of cytomegalovirus exposure and HLA in healthy donors. The study's findings and limits: Among TCR beta chains of equal frequency, HLA-associated ones were more clonally expanded in a later analysis.

The PCR contained 60 Vbeta and 13 Jbeta primers. Sequenced by immunoSEQ multiplex PCR; TCRdb stores in-frame clones only, minus some. Recorded for this sample: 110,000 to 150,000 clones. In regard to this clone: Antigen specificity is unknown.

Material: PBMCs. This receptor was identified in a male donor in good health and CMV-seronegative.

CDR3 DNA: TGTGCCAGCAGCGTCGGGACTAGCGGGAGTTTTGAGCAGTTCTTC. Translating gives CASSVGTSGSFEQFF. J is TRBJ2-1 and V is TRBV13; 14 bases map to TRBD2. Germline V gene sequence: CDR1 PRHDT, CDR2 FYEKMQ (reference sequence). The CDR3 totals 15 residues. The J segment lost 9 bases and the V segment lost 5 bases, leaving 6 bases of the junction unmatched. Full variable domain (outside the CDR3, taken from reference TRBV13 and TRBJ2-1): AAGVIQSPRHLIKEKRETATLKCYPIPRHDTVYWYQQGPGQDPQFLISFYEKMQSDKGSIPDRFSAQQFSDYHSELNMSSLELGDSALYFCASSVGTSGSFEQFFGPGTRLTVL.